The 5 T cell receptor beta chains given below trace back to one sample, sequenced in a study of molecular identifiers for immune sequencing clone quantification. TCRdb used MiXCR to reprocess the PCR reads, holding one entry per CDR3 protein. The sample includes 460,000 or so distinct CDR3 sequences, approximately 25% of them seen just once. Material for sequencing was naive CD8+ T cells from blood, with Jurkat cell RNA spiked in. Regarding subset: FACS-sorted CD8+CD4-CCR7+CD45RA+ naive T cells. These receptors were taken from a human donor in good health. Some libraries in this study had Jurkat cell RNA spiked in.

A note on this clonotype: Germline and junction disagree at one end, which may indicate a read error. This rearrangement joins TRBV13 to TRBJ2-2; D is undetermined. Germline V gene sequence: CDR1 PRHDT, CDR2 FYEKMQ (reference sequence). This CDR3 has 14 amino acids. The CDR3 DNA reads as TGTGCCAGCAGCTTTTCAGCGAACACCAGGGAGCTGTTTTTT. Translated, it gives CASSFSANTRELFF.

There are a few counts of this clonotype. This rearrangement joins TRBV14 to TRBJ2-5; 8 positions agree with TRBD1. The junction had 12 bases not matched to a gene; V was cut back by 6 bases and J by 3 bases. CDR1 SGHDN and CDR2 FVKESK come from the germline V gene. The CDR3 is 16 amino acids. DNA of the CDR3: TGTGCCAGCAGAGGCGGGACAGGACCTCTTGAAGAGACCCAGTACTTC. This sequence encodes CASRGGTGPLEETQYF.

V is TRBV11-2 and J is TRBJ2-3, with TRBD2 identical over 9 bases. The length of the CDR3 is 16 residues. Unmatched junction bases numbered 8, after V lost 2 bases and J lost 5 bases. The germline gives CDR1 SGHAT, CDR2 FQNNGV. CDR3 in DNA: TGTGCCAGCAGCTTAAAAGTCTTGCGGGGGGGAGATACGCAGTATTTT. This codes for CASSLKVLRGGDTQYF.

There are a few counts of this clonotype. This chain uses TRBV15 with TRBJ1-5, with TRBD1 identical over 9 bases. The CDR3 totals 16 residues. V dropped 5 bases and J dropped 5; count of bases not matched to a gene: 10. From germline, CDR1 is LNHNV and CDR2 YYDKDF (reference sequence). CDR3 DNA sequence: TGTGCCACCAGCGGATCCGGGACAGGGATAGATCAGCCCCAGCATTTT. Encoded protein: CATSGSGTGIDQPQHF. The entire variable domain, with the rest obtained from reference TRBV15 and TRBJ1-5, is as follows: DAMVIQNPRYQVTQFGKPVTLSCSQTLNHNVMYWYQQKSSQAPKLLFHYYDKDFNNEADTPDNFQSRRPNTSFCFLDIRSPGLGDTAMYLCATSGSGTGIDQPQHFGDGTRLSIL.

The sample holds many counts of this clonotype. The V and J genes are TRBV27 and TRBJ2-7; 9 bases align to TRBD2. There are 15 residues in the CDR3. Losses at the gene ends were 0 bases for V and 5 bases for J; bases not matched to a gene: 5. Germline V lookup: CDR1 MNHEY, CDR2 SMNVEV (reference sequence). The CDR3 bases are TGTGCCAGCAGTTTATCGGCTAGCGGGACCCACGAGCAGTACTTC. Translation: CASSLSASGTHEQYF.